A selection of T cell receptor beta chains follows, all from one sample in a study of Graves' ophthalmopathy and Graves' hyperthyroidism. One entry per CDR3 protein, called by TCRdb with MiXCR from the multiplex PCR reads. The table has around 590,000 distinct CDR3 sequences, 35% to 40% seen once. The material sequenced was peripheral blood or thyroid tissue (not recorded which). The receptors were sampled from an adult man with Graves' hyperthyroidism. Both conserved end residues are part of each CDR3. D genes are given only for firm matches. Size is stated for part of the rows, as once, few or many counts, or as a class when the clone is expanded.

V gene: TRBV20-1
D gene: TRBD1
clone size: many
J gene: TRBJ2-5
CDR3 DNA: TGCAGTGCTAGCGTGGGGACAGGGGGCCCAGAGACCCAGTACTTC
CDR3 protein: CSASVGTGGPETQYF

V gene: TRBV5-1
D gene: TRBD2
clone size: NA
J gene: TRBJ2-2
CDR3 DNA: TGCGCCAGCAGCTGGACTAGCGGGGGGGCCGGGAACACCGGGGAGCTGTTTTTT
CDR3 protein: CASSWTSGGAGNTGELFF

V gene: TRBV4-2
D gene: TRBD1
clone size: many
J gene: TRBJ2-5
CDR3 DNA: TGTGCCAGCAGCCAAGATCGGGGACAGCGATCCCAAGAGACCCAGTACTTC
CDR3 protein: CASSQDRGQRSQETQYF

V gene: TRBV20-1
D gene: NA
clone size: many
J gene: TRBJ2-7
CDR3 DNA: TGCAGTGCTAGGGTTCCAGGGTCCTCTTACGAGCAGTACTTC
CDR3 protein: CSARVPGSSYEQYF

V gene: TRBV25-1
D gene: NA
clone size: NA
J gene: TRBJ2-5
CDR3 DNA: TGTGCCAGCAGCGTTGCCAGGGGCGAGGAGACCCAGTACTTC
CDR3 protein: CASSVARGEETQYF

V gene: TRBV7-9
D gene: NA
clone size: NA
J gene: TRBJ2-5
CDR3 DNA: TGTGCCAGCAGCTCCGTTCGCCCGACTTCGAAGACCCAGTACTTC
CDR3 protein: CASSSVRPTSKTQYF

V gene: TRBV13
D gene: NA
clone size: few
J gene: TRBJ1-2
CDR3 DNA: TGTGCCAGCAGCCTCCGCCGCGGACAGAGAAACTATGGCTACACCTTC
CDR3 protein: CASSLRRGQRNYGYTF

V gene: TRBV7-6
D gene: TRBD1
clone size: many
J gene: TRBJ1-4
CDR3 DNA: TGTGCCAGCGCTGCCGGGACAGATAATGAAAAACTGTTTTTT
CDR3 protein: CASAAGTDNEKLFF

V gene: TRBV9
D gene: NA
clone size: many
J gene: TRBJ1-2
CDR3 DNA: TGTGCCAGCAGCGTAGGGTATGGCTACACCTTC
CDR3 protein: CASSVGYGYTF

V gene: TRBV7-2
D gene: NA
clone size: NA
J gene: TRBJ2-6
CDR3 DNA: TGTGCCAGCAGCTTAGGTTGGACAGACCCTGCGGGGGCCAACGTCCTGACTTTC
CDR3 protein: CASSLGWTDPAGANVLTF

V gene: TRBV7-9
D gene: TRBD2
clone size: NA
J gene: TRBJ2-5
CDR3 DNA: TGTGCCAGCAGCTTAGTTGAGGGGCGGGAGGGCCAGTACTTC
CDR3 protein: CASSLVEGREGQYF

V gene: TRBV29-1
D gene: NA
clone size: once
J gene: TRBJ1-2
CDR3 DNA: TGCAGCTTAGGTCGTGAGGACGGCTACACCTTC
CDR3 protein: CSLGREDGYTF

V gene: TRBV7-9
D gene: TRBD2
clone size: NA
J gene: TRBJ2-5
CDR3 DNA: TGTGCCAGCAGCCCCGGACTAGCGGGAATTGTTTCTCAGTACTTC
CDR3 protein: CASSPGLAGIVSQYF

V gene: TRBV29-1
D gene: NA
clone size: NA
J gene: TRBJ1-1
CDR3 DNA: TGCAGCGGAGGACAGACTAACACTGAAGCTTTCTTT
CDR3 protein: CSGGQTNTEAFF

V gene: TRBV12-3/TRBV12-4
D gene: NA
clone size: NA
J gene: TRBJ2-7
CDR3 DNA: TGTGCCAGCACCCCGACCACTACTGTCGAGCAGTACTTC
CDR3 protein: CASTPTTTVEQYF

V gene: TRBV10-3
D gene: NA
clone size: many
J gene: TRBJ1-5
CDR3 DNA: TGTGCCATCAGTGACGGCAATCAGCCCCAGCATTTT
CDR3 protein: CAISDGNQPQHF

V gene: TRBV5-4
D gene: NA
clone size: many
J gene: TRBJ1-5
CDR3 DNA: TGTGCCAGCAGTTCGGACGATAGCAATCAGCCCCAGCATTTT
CDR3 protein: CASSSDDSNQPQHF

V gene: TRBV10-3
D gene: TRBD1
clone size: many
J gene: TRBJ2-7
CDR3 DNA: TGTGCCACATTTTGGACAGGGGTCCACGAGCAGTACTTC
CDR3 protein: CATFWTGVHEQYF

V gene: TRBV7-8
D gene: TRBD1
clone size: many
J gene: TRBJ1-2
CDR3 DNA: TGTGCCAGCAGCTTAGATAGGGGGACAGCTAACTATGGCTACACCTTC
CDR3 protein: CASSLDRGTANYGYTF

V gene: TRBV20-1
D gene: NA
clone size: NA
J gene: TRBJ2-5
CDR3 DNA: TGCAGTGCTAGAGGGGGAGGGGGGGCCGTTGTAGATACGCAGTACTTC
CDR3 protein: CSARGGGGAVVDTQYF

V gene: TRBV20-1
D gene: NA
clone size: NA
J gene: TRBJ2-3
CDR3 DNA: TGCAGTGCTAGAGAATTAGCCTCAGATACGCAGTATTTT
CDR3 protein: CSARELASDTQYF

V gene: TRBV9
D gene: TRBD1
clone size: NA
J gene: TRBJ1-4
CDR3 DNA: TGTGCCAGCAGCCGAGGACAGGGGGTTGGTGAAAAACTGTTTTTT
CDR3 protein: CASSRGQGVGEKLFF

V gene: TRBV25-1
D gene: NA
clone size: NA
J gene: TRBJ1-2
CDR3 DNA: TGTGCCAGCAGTGAATATGGCCCTGGCTATGGCTACACCTTC
CDR3 protein: CASSEYGPGYGYTF

V gene: TRBV10-2
D gene: NA
clone size: NA
J gene: TRBJ1-1
CDR3 DNA: TGCGCCAGCAGACCCCAAGGACACCAGAACACTGAAGCTTTCTTT
CDR3 protein: CASRPQGHQNTEAFF

V gene: TRBV9
D gene: TRBD1
clone size: many
J gene: TRBJ2-2
CDR3 DNA: TGTGCCAGCAGTGACGACAGGGCCAGAACCGGGGAGCTGTTTTTT
CDR3 protein: CASSDDRARTGELFF

V gene: TRBV7-9
D gene: TRBD1
clone size: many
J gene: TRBJ1-2
CDR3 DNA: TGTGCCAGCAGCTCATGGACAGGGACCGACTATGGCTACACCTTC
CDR3 protein: CASSSWTGTDYGYTF

V gene: TRBV20-1
D gene: NA
clone size: many
J gene: TRBJ1-5
CDR3 DNA: TGCAGTGCTAGGGGGACTAGCAATCAGCCCCAGCATTTT
CDR3 protein: CSARGTSNQPQHF

V gene: TRBV29-1
D gene: NA
clone size: NA
J gene: TRBJ2-7
CDR3 DNA: TGCAGCGGGGACAAATACAATGAGCAGTACTTC
CDR3 protein: CSGDKYNEQYF